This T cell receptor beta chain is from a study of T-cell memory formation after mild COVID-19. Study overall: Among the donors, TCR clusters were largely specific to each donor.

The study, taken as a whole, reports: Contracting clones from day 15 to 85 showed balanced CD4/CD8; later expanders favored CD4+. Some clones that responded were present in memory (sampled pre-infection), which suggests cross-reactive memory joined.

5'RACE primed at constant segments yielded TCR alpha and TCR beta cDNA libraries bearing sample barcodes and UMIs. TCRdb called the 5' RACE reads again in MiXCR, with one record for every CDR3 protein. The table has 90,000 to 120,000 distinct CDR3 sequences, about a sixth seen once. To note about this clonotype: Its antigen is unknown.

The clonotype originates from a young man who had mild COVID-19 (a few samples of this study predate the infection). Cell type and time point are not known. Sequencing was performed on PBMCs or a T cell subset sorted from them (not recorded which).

The DNA of the CDR3 is TGTGCTAGTGGTACCACAGGGCGTCTGATTAATGAGCAGTTCTTC. It codes for CASGTTGRLINEQFF. This chain connects TRBV12-5 to TRBJ2-1; D is possibly TRBD1 (6 bases). The CDR3 totals 15 residues. V was pared by 5 bases and J by 7 bases, with 18 bases between. Germline values: CDR1 LGHNT, CDR2 FRNRAP.